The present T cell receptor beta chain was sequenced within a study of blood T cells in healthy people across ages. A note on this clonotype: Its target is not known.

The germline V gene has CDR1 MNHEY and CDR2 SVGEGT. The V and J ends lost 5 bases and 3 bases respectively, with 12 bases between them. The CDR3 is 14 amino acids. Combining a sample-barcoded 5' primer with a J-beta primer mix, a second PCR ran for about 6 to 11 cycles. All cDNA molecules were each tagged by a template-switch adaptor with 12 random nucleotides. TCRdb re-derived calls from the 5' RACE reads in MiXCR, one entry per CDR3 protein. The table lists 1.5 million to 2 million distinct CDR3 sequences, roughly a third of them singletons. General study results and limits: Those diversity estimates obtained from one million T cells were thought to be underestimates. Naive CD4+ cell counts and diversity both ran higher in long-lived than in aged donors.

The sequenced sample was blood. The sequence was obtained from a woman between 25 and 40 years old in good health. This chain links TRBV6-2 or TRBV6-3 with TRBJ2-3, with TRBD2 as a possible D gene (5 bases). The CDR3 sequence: CASSAPGSTDTQYF. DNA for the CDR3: TGTGCCAGCAGTGCCCCGGGATCAACAGATACGCAGTATTTT.